Listed below are T cell receptor beta chains from one sample, sequenced in a study of blood T cell repertoires in COVID-19. Sequencing used immunoSEQ multiplex PCR; TCRdb keeps in-frame clones, though not all of them. The repertoire has just over 50,000 clones, about 86% of them found once; the top ten carry over 3.5%. The sample consisted of peripheral blood. Every receptor here comes from an elderly man with active COVID-19. Both conserved end residues are part of each CDR3. The D gene is left open where the match is weak. Clone size is not always given. Where it is, it says once, few, many or a class for expanded clones.

d_call: TRBD1
clone_size: .
v_call: TRBV7-9
j_call: TRBJ2-3
cdr3_aa: CASSSGDRATDTQYF
cdr3_nt: TGTGCCAGCAGCTCCGGGGACAGGGCAACAGATACGCAGTATTTT

d_call: .
clone_size: .
v_call: TRBV27
j_call: TRBJ2-2
cdr3_aa: CASSKGQGAGGGTGELFF
cdr3_nt: TGTGCCAGCAGTAAAGGACAGGGAGCGGGAGGCGGGACCGGGGAGCTGTTTTTT

d_call: TRBD2
clone_size: few
v_call: TRBV10-1
j_call: TRBJ2-2
cdr3_aa: CASSESRTSGNTGELFF
cdr3_nt: TGCGCCAGCAGTGAGTCGCGGACTAGCGGGAACACCGGGGAGCTGTTTTTT

d_call: .
clone_size: .
v_call: TRBV10-1
j_call: TRBJ2-7
cdr3_aa: CASTRDRGIAYEQYF
cdr3_nt: TGCGCCAGCACCCGGGACCGGGGGATCGCCTACGAGCAGTACTTC

d_call: .
clone_size: .
v_call: TRBV18
j_call: TRBJ1-5
cdr3_aa: CASSPEGEGQPQHF
cdr3_nt: TGTGCCAGCTCACCAGAGGGGGAGGGTCAGCCCCAGCATTTT

d_call: .
clone_size: .
v_call: TRBV3-1/TRBV3-2
j_call: TRBJ2-7
cdr3_aa: CASSQVIYEQYF
cdr3_nt: TGTGCCAGCAGCCAAGTAATTTACGAGCAGTACTTC

d_call: .
clone_size: .
v_call: TRBV5-1
j_call: TRBJ2-3
cdr3_aa: CASSITTASTDTQYF
cdr3_nt: TGCGCCAGCAGCATAACGACTGCTAGCACAGATACGCAGTATTTT

d_call: .
clone_size: .
v_call: TRBV28
j_call: TRBJ1-2
cdr3_aa: CASSTKMGRAEDGYTF
cdr3_nt: TGTGCCAGCTCAACTAAAATGGGCAGGGCCGAGGATGGCTACACCTTC

d_call: .
clone_size: few
v_call: TRBV3-1/TRBV3-2
j_call: TRBJ1-3
cdr3_aa: CASSQDNSSSGNTIYF
cdr3_nt: TGTGCCAGCAGCCAAGACAACTCTTCCTCTGGAAACACCATATATTTT

d_call: .
clone_size: .
v_call: TRBV28
j_call: TRBJ1-2
cdr3_aa: CASSLDPRNYGYTF
cdr3_nt: TGTGCCAGCAGTTTAGACCCGCGGAACTATGGCTACACCTTC

d_call: .
clone_size: .
v_call: TRBV7-3
j_call: TRBJ2-1
cdr3_aa: CASSSKGTSPLYNEQFF
cdr3_nt: TGTGCCAGCAGCTCCAAAGGAACTAGTCCCTTATACAATGAGCAGTTCTTC

d_call: TRBD2
clone_size: .
v_call: TRBV18
j_call: TRBJ2-1
cdr3_aa: CASSPGTSEYEQFF
cdr3_nt: TGTGCCAGCTCTCCTGGGACTAGCGAATATGAGCAGTTCTTC

d_call: .
clone_size: .
v_call: TRBV10-3
j_call: TRBJ2-2
cdr3_aa: CAISERLVQNTGELFF
cdr3_nt: TGTGCCATCAGCGAAAGACTAGTCCAGAACACCGGGGAGCTGTTTTTT

d_call: .
clone_size: .
v_call: TRBV5-1
j_call: TRBJ1-5
cdr3_aa: CASSLVAGAQPQHF
cdr3_nt: TGCGCCAGCAGCTTGGTGGCAGGGGCTCAGCCCCAGCATTTT

d_call: TRBD2
clone_size: .
v_call: TRBV27
j_call: TRBJ2-7
cdr3_aa: CASSLSGTSGYYEQYF
cdr3_nt: TGTGCCAGCAGTTTATCCGGGACTAGCGGGTACTACGAGCAGTACTTC

d_call: TRBD2
clone_size: .
v_call: TRBV11-2
j_call: TRBJ2-3
cdr3_aa: CASSPQTSGISDTQYF
cdr3_nt: TGTGCCAGCAGCCCCCAAACTAGCGGGATCTCAGATACGCAGTATTTT

d_call: TRBD2
clone_size: .
v_call: TRBV10-3
j_call: TRBJ2-1
cdr3_aa: CAIRGASGRKFHNEQFF
cdr3_nt: TGTGCCATCAGAGGGGCTAGCGGGAGGAAGTTTCACAATGAGCAGTTCTTC

d_call: TRBD2
clone_size: .
v_call: TRBV6-5
j_call: TRBJ2-1
cdr3_aa: CASSSSGRTHEQFF
cdr3_nt: TGTGCCAGCAGCTCTAGCGGGAGAACCCATGAGCAGTTCTTC

d_call: .
clone_size: .
v_call: TRBV3-1/TRBV3-2
j_call: TRBJ1-2
cdr3_aa: CASSRGLYGYTF
cdr3_nt: TGTGCCAGCAGCCGAGGACTCTATGGCTACACCTTC

d_call: .
clone_size: .
v_call: TRBV7-9
j_call: TRBJ1-2
cdr3_aa: CASSFWSRGYTF
cdr3_nt: TGTGCCAGCAGCTTCTGGTCGCGCGGCTACACCTTC

d_call: .
clone_size: .
v_call: TRBV10-3
j_call: TRBJ2-6
cdr3_aa: CAISALSTAVEGANVLTF
cdr3_nt: TGTGCCATCAGTGCGTTATCGACCGCGGTGGAAGGGGCCAACGTCCTGACTTTC

d_call: TRBD1
clone_size: .
v_call: TRBV19
j_call: TRBJ1-1
cdr3_aa: CASSIVTGGSTEAFF
cdr3_nt: TGTGCCAGTAGTATAGTGACAGGGGGATCAACTGAAGCTTTCTTT

d_call: TRBD2
clone_size: .
v_call: TRBV7-2
j_call: TRBJ2-5
cdr3_aa: CASSSQTSGKAETQYF
cdr3_nt: TGTGCCAGCAGCTCCCAGACTAGCGGTAAAGCGGAGACCCAGTACTTC

d_call: TRBD2
clone_size: .
v_call: TRBV28
j_call: TRBJ2-7
cdr3_aa: CASSTQHGRNEQYF
cdr3_nt: TGTGCCAGCAGTACTCAGCACGGGAGGAACGAGCAGTACTTC

d_call: TRBD2
clone_size: .
v_call: TRBV5-5
j_call: TRBJ2-1
cdr3_aa: CASRPGTPTSGPYNEQFF
cdr3_nt: TGTGCCAGCCGTCCCGGGACACCCACTAGCGGACCATACAATGAGCAGTTCTTC

d_call: .
clone_size: .
v_call: TRBV6-5
j_call: TRBJ2-7
cdr3_aa: CASSADSPRWDEQYF
cdr3_nt: TGTGCCAGCAGCGCAGACAGCCCTCGCTGGGACGAGCAGTACTTC

d_call: .
clone_size: once
v_call: TRBV5-6
j_call: TRBJ2-7
cdr3_aa: CASSLEDMSYEQYF
cdr3_nt: TGTGCCAGCAGCTTGGAGGACATGAGCTACGAGCAGTACTTC

d_call: .
clone_size: .
v_call: TRBV28
j_call: TRBJ2-7
cdr3_aa: CASSRYYEQYF
cdr3_nt: TGTGCCAGCAGTCGGTACTACGAGCAGTACTTC